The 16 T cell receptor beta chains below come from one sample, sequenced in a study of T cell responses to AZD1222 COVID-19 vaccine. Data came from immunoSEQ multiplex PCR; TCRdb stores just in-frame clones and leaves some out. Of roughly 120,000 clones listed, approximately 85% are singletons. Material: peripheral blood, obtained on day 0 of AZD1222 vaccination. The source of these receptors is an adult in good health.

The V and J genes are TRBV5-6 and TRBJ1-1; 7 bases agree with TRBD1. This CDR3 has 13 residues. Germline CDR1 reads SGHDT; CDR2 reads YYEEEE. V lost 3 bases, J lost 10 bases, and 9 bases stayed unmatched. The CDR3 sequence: CASSSEGAPGAFF. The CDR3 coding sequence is TGTGCCAGCAGCTCCGAGGGGGCCCCTGGAGCTTTCTTT.

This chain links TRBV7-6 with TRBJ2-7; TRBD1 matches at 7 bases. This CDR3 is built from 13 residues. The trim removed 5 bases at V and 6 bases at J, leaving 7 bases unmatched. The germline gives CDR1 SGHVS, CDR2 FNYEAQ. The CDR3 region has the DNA TGTGCCAGCAGCCAACAGACAGGGTCCGAGCAGTACTTC. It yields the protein CASSQQTGSEQYF.

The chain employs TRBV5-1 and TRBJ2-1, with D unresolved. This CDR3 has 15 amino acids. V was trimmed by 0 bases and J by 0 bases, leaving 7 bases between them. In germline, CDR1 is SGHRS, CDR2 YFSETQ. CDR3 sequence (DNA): TGCGCCAGCAGCTTGGCCACGGCCTCCTACAATGAGCAGTTCTTC. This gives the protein CASSLATASYNEQFF.

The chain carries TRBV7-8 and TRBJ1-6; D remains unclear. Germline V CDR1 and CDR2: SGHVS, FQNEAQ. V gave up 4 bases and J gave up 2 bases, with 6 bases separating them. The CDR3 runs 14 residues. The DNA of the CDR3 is TGTGCCAGCAGCTCCACGGCCTATAATTCACCCCTCCACTTT. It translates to CASSSTAYNSPLHF.

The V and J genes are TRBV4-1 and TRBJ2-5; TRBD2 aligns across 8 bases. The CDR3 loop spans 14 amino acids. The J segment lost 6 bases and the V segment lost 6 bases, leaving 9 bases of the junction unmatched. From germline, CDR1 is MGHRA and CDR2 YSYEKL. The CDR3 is CASRAGGPMQTQYF. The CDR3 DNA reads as TGCGCCAGCAGGGCGGGGGGCCCAATGCAGACCCAGTACTTC.

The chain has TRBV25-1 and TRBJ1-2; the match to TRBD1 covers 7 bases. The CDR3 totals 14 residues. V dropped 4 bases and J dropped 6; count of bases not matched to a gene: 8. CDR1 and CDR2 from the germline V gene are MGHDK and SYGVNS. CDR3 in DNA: TGTGCCAGCAGTGGGTCGACAGGGCCCGATGGCTACACCTTC. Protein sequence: CASSGSTGPDGYTF.

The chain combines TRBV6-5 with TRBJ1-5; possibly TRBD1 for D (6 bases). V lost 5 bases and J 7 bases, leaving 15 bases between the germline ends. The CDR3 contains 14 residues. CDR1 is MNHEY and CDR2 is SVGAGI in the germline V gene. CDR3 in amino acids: CASSISGQRQPQHF. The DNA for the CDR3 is TGTGCCAGCAGTATATCCGGACAGAGACAGCCCCAGCATTTT.

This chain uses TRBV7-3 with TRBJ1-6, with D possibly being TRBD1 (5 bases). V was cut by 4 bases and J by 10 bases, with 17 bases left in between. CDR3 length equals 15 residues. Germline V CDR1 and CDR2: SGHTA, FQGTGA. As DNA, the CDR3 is TGTGCCAGCAGCTCCCGGGGGGAGGGGAGGTCACCCCTCCACTTT. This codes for CASSSRGEGRSPLHF.

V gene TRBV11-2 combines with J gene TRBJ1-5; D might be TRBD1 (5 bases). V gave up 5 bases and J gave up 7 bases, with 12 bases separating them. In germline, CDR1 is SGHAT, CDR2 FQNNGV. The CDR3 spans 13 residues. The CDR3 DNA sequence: TGTGCCAGCAGCAAAACAGGTAACCAGCCCCAGCATTTT. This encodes CASSKTGNQPQHF.

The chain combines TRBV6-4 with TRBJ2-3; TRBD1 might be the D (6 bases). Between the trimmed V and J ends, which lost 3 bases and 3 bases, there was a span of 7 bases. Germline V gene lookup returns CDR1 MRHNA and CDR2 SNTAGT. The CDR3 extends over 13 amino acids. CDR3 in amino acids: CASSEGATDTQYF. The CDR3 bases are TGTGCCAGCAGTGAGGGGGCAACAGATACGCAGTATTTT.

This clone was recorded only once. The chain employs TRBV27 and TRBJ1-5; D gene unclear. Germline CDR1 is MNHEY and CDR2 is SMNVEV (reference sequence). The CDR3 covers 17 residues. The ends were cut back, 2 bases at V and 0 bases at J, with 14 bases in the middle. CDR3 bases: TGTGCCAGCAGTTTAGAACGAACTCCCGGTAGCAATCAGCCCCAGCATTTT. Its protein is CASSLERTPGSNQPQHF.

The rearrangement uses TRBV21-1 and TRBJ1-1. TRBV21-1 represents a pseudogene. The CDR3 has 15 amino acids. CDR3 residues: CASRRPRGGDTEAFF. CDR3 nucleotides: TGTGCCAGCCGCCGACCCCGGGGGGGGGACACTGAAGCTTTCTTT.

The CDR3 spells CASTMGAKAFF. CDR3 in DNA: TGTGCCAGCACCATGGGGGCAAAGGCTTTCTTT. The J gene is TRBJ1-1, the V gene TRBV12-3 or TRBV12-4, with a weak D call TRBD1 (6 bases). This CDR3 is 11 amino acids long. V was trimmed by 7 bases and J by 11 bases, leaving 14 bases between them.

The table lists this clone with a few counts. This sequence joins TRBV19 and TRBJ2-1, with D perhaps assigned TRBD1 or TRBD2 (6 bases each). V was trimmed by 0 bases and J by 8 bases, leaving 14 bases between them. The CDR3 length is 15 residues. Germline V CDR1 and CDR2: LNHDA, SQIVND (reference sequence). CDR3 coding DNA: TGTGCCAGTAGTATAGATCTAGGGGGGACCGATGAGCAGTTCTTC. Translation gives CASSIDLGGTDEQFF.

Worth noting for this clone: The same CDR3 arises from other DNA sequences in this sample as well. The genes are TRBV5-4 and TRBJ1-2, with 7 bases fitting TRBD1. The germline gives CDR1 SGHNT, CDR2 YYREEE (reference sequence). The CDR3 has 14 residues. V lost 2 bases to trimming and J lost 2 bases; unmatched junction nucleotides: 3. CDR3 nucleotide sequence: TGTGCCAGCAGCTTCGGGACAGCCAACTATGGCTACACCTTC. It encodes CASSFGTANYGYTF.

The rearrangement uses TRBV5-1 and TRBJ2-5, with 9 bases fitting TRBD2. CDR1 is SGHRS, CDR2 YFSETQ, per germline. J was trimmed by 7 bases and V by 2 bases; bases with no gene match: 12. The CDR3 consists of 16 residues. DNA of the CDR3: TGCGCCAGCAGCTTCAATAGCGGGGGTCCTTCGGCGACCCAGTACTTC. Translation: CASSFNSGGPSATQYF.